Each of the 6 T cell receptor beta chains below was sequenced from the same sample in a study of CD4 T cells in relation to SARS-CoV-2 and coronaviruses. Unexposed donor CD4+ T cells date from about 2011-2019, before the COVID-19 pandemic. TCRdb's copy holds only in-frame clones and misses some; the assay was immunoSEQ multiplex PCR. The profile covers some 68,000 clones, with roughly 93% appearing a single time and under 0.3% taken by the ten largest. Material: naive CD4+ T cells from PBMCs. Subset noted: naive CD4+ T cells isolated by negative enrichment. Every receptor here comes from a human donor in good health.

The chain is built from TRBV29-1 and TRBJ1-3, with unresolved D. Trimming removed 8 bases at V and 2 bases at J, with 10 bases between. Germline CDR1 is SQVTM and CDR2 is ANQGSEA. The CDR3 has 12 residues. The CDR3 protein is CSYRAAGNTIYF. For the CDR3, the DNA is TGCAGCTACCGGGCGGCTGGAAACACCATATATTTT.

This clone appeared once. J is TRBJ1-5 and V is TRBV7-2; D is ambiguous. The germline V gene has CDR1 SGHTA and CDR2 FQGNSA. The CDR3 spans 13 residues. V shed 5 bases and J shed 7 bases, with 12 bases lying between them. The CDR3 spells CASSAIGSQPQHF. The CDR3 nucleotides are TGTGCCAGCAGCGCCATCGGGAGCCAGCCCCAGCATTTT.

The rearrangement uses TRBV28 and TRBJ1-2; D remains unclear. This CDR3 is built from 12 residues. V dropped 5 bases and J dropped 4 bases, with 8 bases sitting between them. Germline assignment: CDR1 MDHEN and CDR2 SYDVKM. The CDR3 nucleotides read TGTGCCAGCAGTCGCCCCAGCTATGGCTACACCTTC. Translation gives CASSRPSYGYTF.

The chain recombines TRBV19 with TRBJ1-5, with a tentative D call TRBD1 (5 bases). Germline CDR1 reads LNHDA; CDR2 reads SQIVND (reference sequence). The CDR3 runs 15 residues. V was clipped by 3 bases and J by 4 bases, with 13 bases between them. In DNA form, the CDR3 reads TGTGCCAGTAGTATTCTCATGGACACAAATCAGCCCCAGCATTTT. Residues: CASSILMDTNQPQHF.

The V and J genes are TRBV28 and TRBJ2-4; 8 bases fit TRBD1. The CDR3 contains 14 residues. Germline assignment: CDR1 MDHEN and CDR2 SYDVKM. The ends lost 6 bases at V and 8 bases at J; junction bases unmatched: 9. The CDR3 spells CASRLGQGADIQYF. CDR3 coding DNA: TGTGCCAGCAGACTAGGGCAGGGGGCGGACATTCAGTACTTC.

The DNA for the CDR3 is TGTGCCAGCAGGGGAAGGACAGGGACGGCGTGGAGTTCACCCCTCCACTTT. Translating it yields CASRGRTGTAWSSPLHF. This sequence joins TRBV2 and TRBJ1-6, with 8 bases lining up with TRBD1. The length of the CDR3 is 17 residues. Trimming cost V 6 bases and J 9 bases; bases outside gene matches: 16. The germline V gene has CDR1 SNHLY and CDR2 FYNNEI. Drawing the rest from reference TRBV2 and TRBJ1-6, the complete variable domain is EPEVTQTPSHQVTQMGQEVILRCVPISNHLYFYWYRQILGQKVEFLVSFYNNEISEKSEIFDDQFSVERPDGSNFTLKIRSTKLEDSAMYFCASRGRTGTAWSSPLHFGNGTRLTVT.